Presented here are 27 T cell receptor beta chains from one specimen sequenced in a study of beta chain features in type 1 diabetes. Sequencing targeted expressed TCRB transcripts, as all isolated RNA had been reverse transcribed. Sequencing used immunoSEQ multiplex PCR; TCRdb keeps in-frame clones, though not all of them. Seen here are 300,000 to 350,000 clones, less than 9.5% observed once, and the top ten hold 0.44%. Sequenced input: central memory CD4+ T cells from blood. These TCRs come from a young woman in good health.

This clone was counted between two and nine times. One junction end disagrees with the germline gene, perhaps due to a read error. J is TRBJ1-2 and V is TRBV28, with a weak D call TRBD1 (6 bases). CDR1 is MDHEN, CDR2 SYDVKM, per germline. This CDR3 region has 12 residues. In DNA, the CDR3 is TGTGCCAGCAGCACCGGGACACATCTACCCTTTTTC. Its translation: CASSTGTHLPFF.

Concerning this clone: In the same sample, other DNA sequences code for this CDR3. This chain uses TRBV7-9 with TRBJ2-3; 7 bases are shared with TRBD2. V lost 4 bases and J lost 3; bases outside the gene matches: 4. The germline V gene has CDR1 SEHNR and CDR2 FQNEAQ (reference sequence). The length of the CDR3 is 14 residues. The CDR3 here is CASSSGLGTDTQYF. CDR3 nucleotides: TGTGCCAGCAGCTCCGGACTAGGAACAGATACGCAGTATTTT.

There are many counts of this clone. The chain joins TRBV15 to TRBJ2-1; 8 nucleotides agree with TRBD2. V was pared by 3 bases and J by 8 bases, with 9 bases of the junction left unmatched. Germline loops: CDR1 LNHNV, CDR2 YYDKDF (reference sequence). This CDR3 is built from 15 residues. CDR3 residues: CATSRGGTSGDEQFF. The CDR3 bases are TGTGCCACCAGCAGGGGAGGGACTAGTGGAGATGAGCAGTTCTTC.

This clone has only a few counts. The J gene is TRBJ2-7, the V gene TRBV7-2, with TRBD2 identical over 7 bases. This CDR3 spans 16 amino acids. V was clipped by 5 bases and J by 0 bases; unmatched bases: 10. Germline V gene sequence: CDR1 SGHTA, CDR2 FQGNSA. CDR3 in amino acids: CASSPGWASGSYEQYF. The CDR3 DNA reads TGTGCCAGCAGCCCCGGGTGGGCTAGCGGCTCCTACGAGCAGTACTTC. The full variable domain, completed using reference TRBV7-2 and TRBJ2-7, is GAGVSQSPSNKVTEKGKDVELRCDPISGHTALYWYRQSLGQGLEFLIYFQGNSAPDKSGLPSDRFSAERTGGSVSTLTIQRTQQEDSAVYLCASSPGWASGSYEQYFGPGTRLTVT.

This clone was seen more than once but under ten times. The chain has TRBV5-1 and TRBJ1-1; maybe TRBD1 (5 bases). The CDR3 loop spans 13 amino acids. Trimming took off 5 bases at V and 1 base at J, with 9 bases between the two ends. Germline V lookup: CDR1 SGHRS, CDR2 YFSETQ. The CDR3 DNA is TGCGCCAGCAGGTTCAGGGAGAACACTGAAGCTTTCTTT. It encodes CASRFRENTEAFF.

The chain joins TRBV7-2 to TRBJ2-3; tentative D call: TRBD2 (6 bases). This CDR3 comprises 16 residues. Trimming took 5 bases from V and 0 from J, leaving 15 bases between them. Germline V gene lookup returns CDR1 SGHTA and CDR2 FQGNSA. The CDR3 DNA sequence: TGTGCCAGCAGCCTTATCGGGGGAACTAGCACAGATACGCAGTATTTT. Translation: CASSLIGGTSTDTQYF.

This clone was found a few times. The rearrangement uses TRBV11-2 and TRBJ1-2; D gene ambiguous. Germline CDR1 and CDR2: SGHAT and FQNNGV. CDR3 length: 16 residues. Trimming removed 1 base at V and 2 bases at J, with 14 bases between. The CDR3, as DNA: TGTGCCAGCAGCTTAGGGGATGTGAGGTTCAACTATGGCTACACCTTC. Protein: CASSLGDVRFNYGYTF.

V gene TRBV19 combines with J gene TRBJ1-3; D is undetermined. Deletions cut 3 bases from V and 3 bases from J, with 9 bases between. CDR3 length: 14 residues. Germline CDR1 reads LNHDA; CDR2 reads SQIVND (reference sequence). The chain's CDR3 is CASSIGGNGNTIYF. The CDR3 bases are TGTGCCAGTAGTATTGGCGGCAATGGAAACACCATATATTTT.

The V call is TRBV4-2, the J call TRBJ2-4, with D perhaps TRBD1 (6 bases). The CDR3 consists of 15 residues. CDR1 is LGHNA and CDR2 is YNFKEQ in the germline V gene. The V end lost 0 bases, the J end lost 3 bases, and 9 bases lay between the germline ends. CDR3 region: CASSQDETGKNIQYF. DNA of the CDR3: TGTGCCAGCAGCCAAGATGAGACAGGCAAAAACATTCAGTACTTC.

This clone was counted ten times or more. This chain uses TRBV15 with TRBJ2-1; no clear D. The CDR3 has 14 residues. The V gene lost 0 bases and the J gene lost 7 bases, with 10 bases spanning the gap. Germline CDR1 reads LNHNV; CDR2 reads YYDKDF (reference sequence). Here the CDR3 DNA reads TGTGCCACCAGCAGAGATCGGTGGAGTAATGAGCAGTTCTTC. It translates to CATSRDRWSNEQFF. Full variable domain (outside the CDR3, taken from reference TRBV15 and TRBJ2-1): DAMVIQNPRYQVTQFGKPVTLSCSQTLNHNVMYWYQQKSSQAPKLLFHYYDKDFNNEADTPDNFQSRRPNTSFCFLDIRSPGLGDTAMYLCATSRDRWSNEQFFGPGTRLTVL.

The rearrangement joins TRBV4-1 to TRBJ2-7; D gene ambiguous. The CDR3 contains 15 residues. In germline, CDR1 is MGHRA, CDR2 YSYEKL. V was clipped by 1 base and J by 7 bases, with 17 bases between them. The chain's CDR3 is CASSQVAGQPGEQYF. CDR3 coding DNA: TGCGCCAGCAGCCAAGTGGCTGGGCAACCTGGGGAGCAGTACTTC.

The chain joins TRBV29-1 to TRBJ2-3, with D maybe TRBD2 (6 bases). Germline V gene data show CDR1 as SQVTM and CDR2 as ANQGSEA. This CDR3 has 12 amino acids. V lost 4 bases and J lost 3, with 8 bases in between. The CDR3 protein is CSVVSGTDTQYF. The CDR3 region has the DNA TGCAGCGTTGTTAGCGGAACAGATACGCAGTATTTT.

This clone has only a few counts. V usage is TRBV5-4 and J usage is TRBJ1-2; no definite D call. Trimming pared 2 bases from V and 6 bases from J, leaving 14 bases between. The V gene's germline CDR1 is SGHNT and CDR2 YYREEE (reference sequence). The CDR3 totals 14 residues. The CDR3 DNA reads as TGTGCCAGCAGCTTTTATGGGGAAATCGATGGCTACACCTTC. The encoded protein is CASSFYGEIDGYTF. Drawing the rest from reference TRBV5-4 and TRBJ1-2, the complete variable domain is ETGVTQSPTHLIKTRGQQVTLRCSSQSGHNTVSWYQQALGQGPQFIFQYYREEENGRGNFPPRFSGLQFPNYSSELNVNALELDDSALYLCASSFYGEIDGYTFGSGTRLTVV.

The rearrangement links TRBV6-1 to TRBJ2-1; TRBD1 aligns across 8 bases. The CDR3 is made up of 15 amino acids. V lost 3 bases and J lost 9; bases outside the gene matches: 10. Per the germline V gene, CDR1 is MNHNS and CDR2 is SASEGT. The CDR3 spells CASSEGDRLGGEQFF. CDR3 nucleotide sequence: TGTGCCAGCAGTGAGGGGGACAGGCTGGGTGGTGAGCAGTTCTTC.

CDR3 region: CASSTGLAVPREQFF. The CDR3 DNA reads TGTGCCAGTAGTACGGGGCTAGCGGTACCCCGAGAGCAGTTCTTC. This chain links TRBV19 with TRBJ2-1; 7 nucleotides agree with TRBD2. Unmatched junction bases numbered 13, after V lost 4 bases and J lost 10 bases. The CDR3 contains 15 residues. Germline V CDR1 and CDR2: LNHDA, SQIVND (reference sequence).

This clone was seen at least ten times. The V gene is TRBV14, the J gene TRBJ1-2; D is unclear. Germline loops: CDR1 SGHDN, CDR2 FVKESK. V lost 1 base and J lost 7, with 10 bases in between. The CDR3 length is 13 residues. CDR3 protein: CASSQVDRSGYTF. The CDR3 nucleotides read TGTGCCAGCAGCCAAGTGGACCGGAGTGGCTACACCTTC. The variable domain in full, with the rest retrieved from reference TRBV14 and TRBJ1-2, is EAGVTQFPSHSVIEKGQTVTLRCDPISGHDNLYWYRRVMGKEIKFLLHFVKESKQDESGMPNNRFLAERTGGTYSTLKVQPAELEDSGVYFCASSQVDRSGYTFGSGTRLTVV.

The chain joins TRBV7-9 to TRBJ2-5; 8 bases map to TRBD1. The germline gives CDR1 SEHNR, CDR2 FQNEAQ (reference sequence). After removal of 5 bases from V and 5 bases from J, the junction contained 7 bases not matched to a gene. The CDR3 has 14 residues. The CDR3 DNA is TGTGCCAGCAGCCCAGGACAGGGACTGGAGACCCAGTACTTC. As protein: CASSPGQGLETQYF.

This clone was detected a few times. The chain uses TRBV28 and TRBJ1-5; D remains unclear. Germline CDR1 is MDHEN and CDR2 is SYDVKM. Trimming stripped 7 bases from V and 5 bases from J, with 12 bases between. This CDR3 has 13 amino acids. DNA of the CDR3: TGTGCCAGCACCCTTCAGAGAGATCAGCCCCAGCATTTT. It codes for CASTLQRDQPQHF.

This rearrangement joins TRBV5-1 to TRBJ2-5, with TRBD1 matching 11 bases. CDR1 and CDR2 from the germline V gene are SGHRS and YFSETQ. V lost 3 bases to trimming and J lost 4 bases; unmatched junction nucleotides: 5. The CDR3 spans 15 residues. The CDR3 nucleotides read TGCGCCAGCAGCTCTGGACAGGGGGCCCGAGAGACCCAGTACTTC. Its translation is CASSSGQGARETQYF.

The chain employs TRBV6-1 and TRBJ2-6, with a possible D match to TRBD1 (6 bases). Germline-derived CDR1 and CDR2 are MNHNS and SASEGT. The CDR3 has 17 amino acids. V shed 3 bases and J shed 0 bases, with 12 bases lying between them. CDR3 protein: CASSESRGGSGANVLTF. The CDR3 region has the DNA TGTGCCAGCAGTGAGAGCCGAGGGGGCTCTGGGGCCAACGTCCTGACTTTC.

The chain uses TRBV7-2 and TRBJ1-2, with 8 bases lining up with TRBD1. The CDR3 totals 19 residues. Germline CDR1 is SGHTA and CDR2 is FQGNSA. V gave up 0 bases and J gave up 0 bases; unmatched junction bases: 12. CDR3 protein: CASSLARQGAFSPNYGYTF. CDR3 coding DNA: TGTGCCAGCAGCTTAGCGAGGCAGGGGGCGTTTAGCCCTAACTATGGCTACACCTTC. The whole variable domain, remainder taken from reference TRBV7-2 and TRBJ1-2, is GAGVSQSPSNKVTEKGKDVELRCDPISGHTALYWYRQSLGQGLEFLIYFQGNSAPDKSGLPSDRFSAERTGGSVSTLTIQRTQQEDSAVYLCASSLARQGAFSPNYGYTFGSGTRLTVV.

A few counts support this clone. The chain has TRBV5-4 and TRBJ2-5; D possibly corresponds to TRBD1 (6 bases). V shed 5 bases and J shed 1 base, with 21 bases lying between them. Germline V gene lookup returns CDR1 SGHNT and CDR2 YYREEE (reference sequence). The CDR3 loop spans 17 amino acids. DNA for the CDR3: TGTGCCAGCAGTCAAAACCCCAAGGACAGAACCCAAGAGACCCAGTACTTC. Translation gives CASSQNPKDRTQETQYF.

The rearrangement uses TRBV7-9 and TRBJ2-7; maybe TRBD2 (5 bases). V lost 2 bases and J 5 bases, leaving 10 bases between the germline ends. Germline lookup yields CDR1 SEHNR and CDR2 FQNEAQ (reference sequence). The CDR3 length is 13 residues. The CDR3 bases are TGTGCCAGCAGCTTACCGGGGTCCAACGAGCAGTACTTC. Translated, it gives CASSLPGSNEQYF.

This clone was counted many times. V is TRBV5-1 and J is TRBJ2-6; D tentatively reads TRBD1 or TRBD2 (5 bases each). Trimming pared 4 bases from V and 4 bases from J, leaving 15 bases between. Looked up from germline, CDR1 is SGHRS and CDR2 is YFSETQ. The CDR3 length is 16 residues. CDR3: CASSGQSGAGANVLTF. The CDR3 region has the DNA TGCGCCAGCAGCGGCCAGTCCGGGGCAGGGGCCAACGTCCTGACTTTC.

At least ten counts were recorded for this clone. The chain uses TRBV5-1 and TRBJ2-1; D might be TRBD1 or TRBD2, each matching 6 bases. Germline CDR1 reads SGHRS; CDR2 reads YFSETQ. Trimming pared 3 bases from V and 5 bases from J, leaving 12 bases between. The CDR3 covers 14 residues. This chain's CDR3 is CASSSGDLHNEQFF. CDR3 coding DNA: TGCGCCAGCAGCTCAGGGGACTTACACAATGAGCAGTTCTTC.

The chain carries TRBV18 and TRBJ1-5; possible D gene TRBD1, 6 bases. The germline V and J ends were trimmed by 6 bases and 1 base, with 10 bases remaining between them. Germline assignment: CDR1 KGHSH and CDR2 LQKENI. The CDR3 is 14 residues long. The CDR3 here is CASSRGQSNQPQHF. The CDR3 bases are TGTGCCAGCTCCCGCGGACAGAGCAATCAGCCCCAGCATTTT.

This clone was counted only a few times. CDR3 bases: TGTGCCAGCAGCGTAAACCCCCCCCCAGGTGAGCAGTTCTTC. Translating gives CASSVNPPPGEQFF. The chain employs TRBV9 and TRBJ2-1; D gene ambiguous. CDR3 length equals 14 residues. Germline CDR1 SGDLS, CDR2 YYNGEE. The V end lost 1 base, the J end lost 9 bases, and 14 bases lay between the germline ends.